This T cell receptor (beta chain) stems from a study of vaccination and CD4 T cells after COVID-19. Turning to the study itself: The post-vaccine samples came a median 72 days after dose two (range 14 to 241). At day 14 and again at days 161 to 241 post-vaccination, a few convalescent patients were sampled. General study findings and limits: Investigators enrolled relatively few convalescent patients and included no early post-infection timepoints. Convalescent patients' vaccine-specific clones were spike mono-reactive in 304 of 307 cases.

With V trimmed by 5 bases and J by 1 base, 6 bases remained unmatched. The CDR3 extends over 15 amino acids. Per the germline V gene, CDR1 is MNHEY and CDR2 is SVGEGT. In its sample, this clonotype was seen a few times. The antigen is not known. Time point denoted: late sampling 161 to 241 days after vaccination in a few convalescent patients. TCRdb re-analysed the PCR reads in MiXCR, keeping a single row per CDR3 protein. The table records approximately 40,000 distinct CDR3 sequences, about 35% of them present only once. The clonotype was recovered from a human donor who had recovered from COVID-19. Sequencing used CD4+ T cells from blood, obtained about 7 months after SARS-CoV-2 vaccination. The gene calls are TRBV6-2 or TRBV6-3 and TRBJ2-3, with TRBD2 matching over 7 bases. CDR3 coding DNA: TGTGCCAGCAGTAAGGAGCGGGATGGCACAGATACGCAGTATTTT. This encodes CASSKERDGTDTQYF.